This passage covers 18 T cell receptor beta chains from one sample sequenced in a study of prognosis after radiotherapy for stage I lung cancer. From genomic DNA, TCR beta CDR3 was amplified by two-round multiplex PCR. Primers (each specific to one TRBV or TRBJ gene) were used in first-round PCR. In TCRdb, the multiplex PCR reads were re-called with MiXCR into one record per CDR3 protein. The table has roughly 13,000 distinct CDR3 sequences, 25% to 30% seen once. Sequences were derived from PBMCs, sampled before or after stereotactic body radiation therapy (not recorded which). The receptors originated from a donor aged 50 or older with non-small cell lung cancer.

Points on this clonotype: A read error may account for a junction end that differs from germline. This chain uses TRBV4-1 with TRBJ2-1; tentatively, D is TRBD2 (6 bases). Germline V lookup: CDR1 MGHRA, CDR2 YSYEKL. The CDR3 covers 14 residues. For the CDR3, the DNA is TGCGCCAGCAGCAAAGACGGGAGCTACAATGAGCAGTTCTTC. Translated: CASSKDGSYNEQFF.

This clonotype is labeled as medium-sized. The chain carries TRBV12-3 or TRBV12-4 and TRBJ1-2, with TRBD1 identical over 7 bases. The CDR3 is made up of 14 amino acids. Losses at the gene ends were 5 bases for V and 3 bases for J; bases not matched to a gene: 6. This chain's CDR3 is CASSHSGGDYGYTF. CDR3 bases: TGTGCCAGCAGTCACTCAGGGGGAGACTATGGCTACACCTTC.

Turning to this clonotype: The missing conserved phenylalanine or tryptophan at the end of this CDR3 makes a read error likely. V usage is TRBV6-9 and J usage is TRBJ2-1; no clear D. V was clipped by 4 bases and J by 4 bases, with 11 bases between them. Germline assignment: CDR1 MNHGY and CDR2 SVAAGI. The CDR3 extends over 14 amino acids. In DNA, the CDR3 is TGTGCCAGCAGTTTCCCCGGTGGGTACAATGAGCAGTTCTTA. It codes for CASSFPGGYNEQFL.

On this clonotype itself: A far more abundant clone sits one base away, making this likely a read error. The genes are TRBV11-2 and TRBJ2-7; 7 bases are shared with TRBD1. Germline lookup yields CDR1 SGHAT and CDR2 FQNNGV. This CDR3 is 14 amino acids long. J lost 5 bases, V lost 9 bases, and 13 bases had no gene match. The DNA for the CDR3 is TGTGCCAGTAGTATAGAGACAGGGCGTCACGAGCAGTACTTC. Translated, it gives CASSIETGRHEQYF. Using reference TRBV11-2 and TRBJ2-7 for the parts outside the CDR3, the full variable domain is EAGVAQSPRYKIIEKRQSVAFWCNPISGHATLYWYQQILGQGPKLLIQFQNNGVVDDSQLPKDRFSAERLKGVDSTLKIQPAKLEDSAVYLCASSIETGRHEQYFGPGTRLTVT.

This clonotype is medium-sized by share. V and J are TRBV20-1 and TRBJ2-1; D gene unclear. V lost 1 base and J 5 bases, leaving 3 bases between the germline ends. The CDR3 has 11 residues. The germline V gene encodes CDR1 DFQATT and CDR2 SNEGSKA (reference sequence). The chain's CDR3 is CSARGHNEQFF. Written as DNA, the CDR3 is TGCAGTGCTAGAGGGCACAATGAGCAGTTCTTC.

Many counts were recorded for this clonotype. The chain has TRBV19 and TRBJ2-7, with 8 bases matching TRBD1. The V gene end was trimmed by 3 bases and the J gene end by 4 bases; junction bases not matched to a gene: 8. The germline V gene encodes CDR1 LNHDA and CDR2 SQIVND (reference sequence). This CDR3 has 15 residues. The chain's CDR3 is CASSIKAGGLYEQYF. In nucleotides, the CDR3 is TGTGCCAGTAGTATTAAGGCAGGGGGCTTATACGAGCAGTACTTC.

To note about this clonotype: One end of the junction does not line up with germline, which may come from a read error. The V call is TRBV6-1, the J call TRBJ2-3; the match to TRBD2 covers 9 bases. Germline CDR1 reads MNHNS; CDR2 reads SASEGT. CDR3 length: 16 residues. DNA of the CDR3: TGTGCAAGCAGTGAAATCATAGCGGGAGGCACAGATACGCAGTATTTT. Translation gives CASSEIIAGGTDTQYF.

This clonotype was picked up many times. The CDR3 is CASSLDRGTETQYF. In DNA, the CDR3 is TGTGCCAGCAGCTTGGACAGGGGCACCGAGACCCAGTACTTC. V usage is TRBV5-8 and J usage is TRBJ2-5; 7 nucleotides align to TRBD1. This CDR3 contains 14 residues. Germline values: CDR1 SGHTS, CDR2 YDEGEE. V was clipped by 0 bases and J by 5 bases; unmatched bases: 4.

This clonotype has ten or more counts. The chain uses TRBV7-9 and TRBJ1-4; D is uncertain. This CDR3 has 15 residues. V dropped 5 bases and J dropped 6 bases, with 16 bases sitting between them. CDR1 is SEHNR, CDR2 FQNEAQ, per germline (reference sequence). The CDR3, as DNA: TGTGCCAGCAGCCCAAGATACTTTTCGGATGAAAAACTGTTTTTT. It specifies CASSPRYFSDEKLFF.

This chain links TRBV28 with TRBJ2-7, with D perhaps matching TRBD1 or TRBD2 (6 bases each). This CDR3 contains 10 residues. Trimming pared 11 bases from V and 4 bases from J, leaving 9 bases between. CDR1 and CDR2 from the germline V gene are MDHEN and SYDVKM. The CDR3, as DNA: TGTGCCGTAGGGGGGTACGAGCAGTACTTC. It specifies CAVGGYEQYF.

This clonotype has a count of ten or more. The V call is TRBV20-1, the J call TRBJ2-5; either TRBD1 or TRBD2 may fit D (5 bases each). Per germline, CDR1 DFQATT and CDR2 SNEGSKA (reference sequence). This CDR3 is built from 11 residues. The V gene lost 6 bases and the J gene lost 4 bases, with 9 bases spanning the gap. The CDR3 spells CSAGDAETQYF. DNA of the CDR3: TGCAGTGCGGGGGACGCAGAGACCCAGTACTTC.

This clonotype counts as medium-sized. This chain uses TRBV20-1 with TRBJ1-6, with D hard to call. CDR3 size: 14 residues. V was trimmed by 3 bases and J by 6 bases, leaving 12 bases between them. Germline V gives CDR1 DFQATT, CDR2 SNEGSKA (reference sequence). The CDR3 is CSASYPGSNSPLHF. The CDR3 bases are TGCAGTGCTAGTTATCCGGGATCTAATTCACCCCTCCACTTT.

By sample share, this clonotype is medium-sized. The genes are TRBV6-1 and TRBJ1-3; possibly TRBD1 for D (5 bases). CDR3 length equals 15 residues. Germline V gene data show CDR1 as MNHNS and CDR2 as SASEGT. Trimming removed 6 bases at V and 0 bases at J, with 12 bases between. CDR3 DNA: TGTGCCAGCAGCGTACTGACAGTCTCTGGAAACACCATATATTTT. Protein: CASSVLTVSGNTIYF.

This clonotype appeared many times. This chain connects TRBV7-9 to TRBJ1-2; a possible D gene is TRBD1 (5 bases). The CDR3 totals 13 residues. Trimming stripped 3 bases from V and 8 bases from J, with 13 bases between. The germline gives CDR1 SEHNR, CDR2 FQNEAQ (reference sequence). The CDR3 DNA follows: TGTGCCAGCAGCTTCGGAAGGGGCGACGGCTACACCTTC. This gives the protein CASSFGRGDGYTF.

This clonotype was recorded many times. This sequence may be a read error, since a much larger clone differs from it by one base. This is likely a read error, given that the CDR3 carries no conserved phenylalanine or tryptophan at its end. V gene TRBV2 combines with J gene TRBJ2-7; 8 bases line up with TRBD1. In germline, CDR1 is SNHLY, CDR2 FYNNEI. J was trimmed by 0 bases and V by 9 bases; bases with no gene match: 10. There are 15 residues in the CDR3. CDR3: CASRNQGAHSYEQYS. Here the CDR3 DNA reads TGTGCCAGTAGAAACCAGGGGGCTCACTCCTACGAGCAGTACTCC.

Many counts were recorded for this clonotype. This could be a read error, since a much larger clone is one nucleotide away. The chain links TRBV6-1 to TRBJ2-3, with TRBD2 matching 12 bases. Germline CDR1 MNHNS, CDR2 SASEGT. This CDR3 spans 17 amino acids. CDR3 in DNA: TGTGCCAGCAGTGAAATCATACTAGCGGGAGGCACAGGTACGCAGTATTTT. Protein sequence: CASSEIILAGGTGTQYF.

This clonotype has a count of ten or more. The chain is built from TRBV19 and TRBJ2-3; 9 bases align to TRBD2. From germline, CDR1 is LNHDA and CDR2 SQIVND (reference sequence). The CDR3 is made up of 16 amino acids. V gave up 1 base and J gave up 4 bases; unmatched junction bases: 6. The CDR3 region is CASSIGNSGGADTQYF. The DNA of the CDR3 is TGTGCCAGTAGTATAGGGAATAGCGGGGGAGCAGATACGCAGTATTTT.

There are many counts of this clonotype. The V call is TRBV12-3 or TRBV12-4, the J call TRBJ2-4; TRBD1 aligns across 10 bases. J lost 7 bases, V lost 5 bases, and 5 bases had no gene match. This CDR3 is built from 14 residues. CDR3 amino acids: CASSPMGQGNIQYF. Written as DNA, the CDR3 is TGTGCCAGCAGTCCCATGGGACAGGGGAACATTCAGTACTTC.